These 26 T cell receptor beta chains were all obtained from the same sample, sequenced in a study of glioma-infiltrating T cells after dendritic cell vaccination. Produced via immunoSEQ multiplex PCR; TCRdb's table is partial and in-frame only. Found here are about 82,000 clones, 70% to 90% of them singletons; the top ten hold under 4%. The source was blood, collected before dendritic cell vaccination. The receptors originated from a human donor with glioblastoma.

The chain links TRBV7-2 to TRBJ2-1, with 7 bases that match TRBD2. The germline CDR1 and CDR2 sequences are SGHTA and FQGNSA. With V trimmed by 4 bases and J by 2 bases, 14 bases remained unmatched. The CDR3 has 18 amino acids. The CDR3 sequence: CASSSRANLADAYNEQFF. The CDR3 coding sequence is TGTGCCAGCAGCTCCCGAGCCAACCTAGCGGACGCCTACAATGAGCAGTTCTTC.

This clone was detected only a few times. V gene TRBV5-5 combines with J gene TRBJ2-7; 9 positions agree with TRBD1. The V and J ends lost 7 bases and 6 bases, in that order; junction bases with no gene match: 8. Germline V gene data show CDR1 as SGHKS and CDR2 as YYEKEE (reference sequence). The CDR3 sequence is 13 residues long. CDR3 sequence: CASCRTGDGEQYF. In nucleotides, the CDR3 is TGTGCCAGCTGCCGGACAGGGGATGGCGAGCAGTACTTC. The whole variable domain, filled in from reference TRBV5-5 and TRBJ2-7, reads DAGVTQSPTHLIKTRGQQVTLRCSPISGHKSVSWYQQVLGQGPQFIFQYYEKEERGRGNFPDRFSARQFPNYSSELNVNALLLGDSALYLCASCRTGDGEQYFGPGTRLTVT.

The V gene is TRBV9, the J gene TRBJ2-1; D perhaps matches TRBD1 (6 bases). The CDR3 has 16 residues. V lost 1 base and J lost 0, with 11 bases in between. Germline V gives CDR1 SGDLS, CDR2 YYNGEE. CDR3 nucleotides: TGTGCCAGCAGCGTATCAGGGGAGAGCTCCTACAATGAGCAGTTCTTC. It codes for CASSVSGESSYNEQFF. The variable domain in full, completed from reference TRBV9 and TRBJ2-1, reads DSGVTQTPKHLITATGQRVTLRCSPRSGDLSVYWYQQSLDQGLQFLIQYYNGEERAKGNILERFSAQQFPDLHSELNLSSLELGDSALYFCASSVSGESSYNEQFFGPGTRLTVL.

In its sample, this clone was seen once. The chain links TRBV5-1 to TRBJ2-3; no reliable D call. Deletions cut 3 bases from V and 3 bases from J, with 8 bases between. Germline values: CDR1 SGHRS, CDR2 YFSETQ. This CDR3 has 13 residues. DNA of the CDR3: TGCGCCAGCAGCTCCTCGGGTACAGATACGCAGTATTTT. This translates into CASSSSGTDTQYF.

The CDR3 DNA is TGTGCCATCAGTGAGTCACGGGACAGGAGCACTGAAGCTTTCTTT. It translates to CAISESRDRSTEAFF. J is TRBJ1-1 and V is TRBV10-3, with TRBD1 identical over 8 bases. CDR1 is ENHRY, CDR2 SYGVKD, per germline. The CDR3 is 15 residues long. The V and J ends lost 0 bases and 4 bases, in that order; junction bases with no gene match: 4.

The chain combines TRBV6-5 with TRBJ1-3; D remains unclear. Trimming took 0 bases from V and 5 from J, leaving 14 bases between them. Germline CDR1 MNHEY, CDR2 SVGAGI. This CDR3 is built from 16 residues. In DNA, the CDR3 is TGTGCCAGCAGTTACTCTCGGCAGGATGGGCGAAACACCATATATTTT. This encodes CASSYSRQDGRNTIYF.

The genes are TRBV4-1 and TRBJ2-7; the match to TRBD1 covers 8 bases. Germline lookup yields CDR1 MGHRA and CDR2 YSYEKL. There are 15 residues in the CDR3. V shed 1 base, J shed 1 base, and the junction held 3 bases outside the gene matches. The chain's CDR3 is CASSQAGTGSYEQYF. CDR3 nucleotide sequence: TGCGCCAGCAGCCAAGCGGGGACAGGTTCCTACGAGCAGTACTTC.

The rearrangement links TRBV27 to TRBJ2-1; D perhaps matches TRBD2 (6 bases). The germline gives CDR1 MNHEY, CDR2 SMNVEV (reference sequence). The CDR3 is 20 residues long. V was shortened by 5 bases and J by 0 bases, with 26 bases between the two germline ends. The CDR3 is CASSPYYRGIRASSYNEQFF. In DNA, the CDR3 is TGTGCCAGCAGTCCATATTATCGGGGGATAAGGGCGAGCTCCTACAATGAGCAGTTCTTC.

The V call is TRBV5-1, the J call TRBJ1-1; weak D call: TRBD1 (6 bases). Germline-derived CDR1 and CDR2 are SGHRS and YFSETQ. V lost 4 bases and J 7 bases, leaving 8 bases between the germline ends. The CDR3 runs 11 residues. Here the CDR3 reads CASSAQGEAFF. The CDR3 DNA follows: TGCGCCAGCAGCGCACAGGGTGAAGCTTTCTTT.

V and J are TRBV7-2 and TRBJ1-5; a weak D match, TRBD1 (6 bases). Germline assignment: CDR1 SGHTA and CDR2 FQGNSA. Trimming cost V 5 bases and J 3 bases, with 14 bases left between them. The CDR3 has 15 amino acids. CDR3 residues: CASSPGGGLNQPQHF. CDR3 coding DNA: TGTGCCAGCAGCCCGGGGGGGGGCCTCAATCAGCCCCAGCATTTT.

The rearrangement uses TRBV12-5 and TRBJ1-3; unclear D gene. V lost 6 bases and J lost 0, with 6 bases in between. The germline V gene has CDR1 LGHNT and CDR2 FRNRAP. The CDR3 sequence is 13 residues long. The CDR3 bases are TGTGCTAGTGGCCTATCCTCTGGAAACACCATATATTTT. Protein: CASGLSSGNTIYF.

V is TRBV5-1 and J is TRBJ2-7, with 11 bases lining up with TRBD2. Trimming removed 0 bases from V and 0 bases from J; junction bases left unmatched: 2. The CDR3 length is 16 residues. Germline V lookup: CDR1 SGHRS, CDR2 YFSETQ. In nucleotides, the CDR3 is TGCGCCAGCAGCTTGGCCACTAGCGGGAGCTCCTACGAGCAGTACTTC. It translates to CASSLATSGSSYEQYF.

This chain's CDR3 is CASSSDRGFNQPQHF. The DNA for the CDR3 is TGTGCCAGCAGTAGCGACAGGGGTTTCAATCAGCCCCAGCATTTT. The chain uses TRBV27 and TRBJ1-5; 8 nucleotides match TRBD1. With 5 bases clipped from V and 3 bases from J, the junction kept 6 bases outside the gene matches. Germline CDR1 is MNHEY and CDR2 is SMNVEV (reference sequence). CDR3 length equals 15 residues.

The genes are TRBV6-6 and TRBJ2-7; D perhaps matches TRBD1 (6 bases). The germline V gene encodes CDR1 MNHNY and CDR2 SVGAGI (reference sequence). V lost 4 bases and J 1 base, leaving 17 bases between the germline ends. The CDR3 spans 16 residues. The CDR3 spells CASSSGTTGTSYEQYF. The CDR3 DNA follows: TGTGCCAGCAGTTCTGGGACAACCGGGACATCCTACGAGCAGTACTTC.

This chain uses TRBV5-6 with TRBJ1-1; D unclear. CDR3 length: 18 residues. The germline CDR1 and CDR2 sequences are SGHDT and YYEEEE. The V and J ends lost 1 base and 1 base respectively, with 20 bases between them. CDR3 residues: CASSLLLSLELWNTEAFF. The DNA for the CDR3 is TGTGCCAGCAGCTTGCTCTTAAGTCTGGAGCTATGGAACACTGAAGCTTTCTTT.

The chain links TRBV5-1 to TRBJ2-7; 7 bases fit TRBD2. CDR1 is SGHRS, CDR2 YFSETQ, per germline. Unmatched junction bases numbered 16, after V lost 4 bases and J lost 6 bases. CDR3 length equals 16 residues. This chain's CDR3 is CASSMGLPAPRTEQYF. CDR3 bases: TGCGCCAGCAGCATGGGACTACCCGCCCCCAGGACCGAGCAGTACTTC.

The chain links TRBV7-3 to TRBJ1-2; 8 bases align to TRBD1. The J segment lost 5 bases and the V segment lost 4 bases, leaving 6 bases of the junction unmatched. Germline V lookup: CDR1 SGHTA, CDR2 FQGTGA. This CDR3 has 14 amino acids. The CDR3 here is CASSSQGARYGYTF. The CDR3 DNA reads as TGTGCCAGCAGCTCCCAGGGGGCTCGGTATGGCTACACCTTC.

CDR3: CASSLDGNSGAFF. The CDR3 bases are TGCGCCAGCAGCTTGGACGGGAACTCCGGAGCTTTCTTT. The chain combines TRBV5-1 with TRBJ1-1, with no clear D. This CDR3 spans 13 amino acids. Germline V gene sequence: CDR1 SGHRS, CDR2 YFSETQ. Between the trimmed V and J ends, which lost 0 bases and 10 bases, there was a span of 13 bases.

The chain joins TRBV5-1 to TRBJ2-3; D not certain. The CDR3 length is 15 residues. Deletions cut 9 bases from V and 2 bases from J, with 19 bases between. Germline CDR1 SGHRS, CDR2 YFSETQ. For the CDR3, the DNA is TGCGCCACCACCGAGCACCCGGAGAACACAGATACGCAGTATTTT. The encoded protein is CATTEHPENTDTQYF.

This rearrangement joins TRBV11-1 to TRBJ2-5; 7 bases agree with TRBD2. This CDR3 comprises 16 residues. Losses at the gene ends were 1 base for V and 7 bases for J; bases not matched to a gene: 12. Germline loops: CDR1 SGHAT, CDR2 FQDESV (reference sequence). Here the CDR3 reads CASSLEPLATGGTQYF. CDR3 nucleotide sequence: TGTGCCAGCAGCTTAGAACCACTAGCGACGGGGGGGACCCAGTACTTC.

This clone was seen just once. The V and J genes are TRBV13 and TRBJ2-3; TRBD1 agrees at 11 bases. Germline CDR1 PRHDT, CDR2 FYEKMQ (reference sequence). Trimming removed 5 bases from V and 3 bases from J; junction bases left unmatched: 7. This CDR3 spans 16 amino acids. Here the CDR3 DNA reads TGTGCCAGCAGCCCCCGGACAGGGGGCCGTACAGATACGCAGTATTTT. This translates into CASSPRTGGRTDTQYF.

V usage is TRBV27 and J usage is TRBJ1-1; 11 bases agree with TRBD1. Looked up from germline, CDR1 is MNHEY and CDR2 is SMNVEV (reference sequence). V was clipped by 4 bases and J by 7 bases; unmatched bases: 8. This CDR3 contains 15 residues. CDR3 sequence: CASSSGTGGVSEAFF. Here the CDR3 DNA reads TGTGCCAGCAGTTCGGGGACAGGGGGGGTTAGTGAAGCTTTCTTT.

The chain employs TRBV19 and TRBJ2-1; 8 nucleotides line up with TRBD1. Germline CDR1 is LNHDA and CDR2 is SQIVND (reference sequence). The V and J ends lost 7 bases and 0 bases, in that order; junction bases with no gene match: 5. The CDR3 consists of 15 residues. The CDR3, as DNA: TGTGCCAGTACTCCCACAGGGGGCTCCTACAATGAGCAGTTCTTC. This encodes CASTPTGGSYNEQFF.

This chain uses TRBV27 with TRBJ1-5, with a weak D call TRBD1 (5 bases). Between the trimmed V and J ends, which lost 7 bases and 7 bases, there was a span of 29 bases. The CDR3 is made up of 18 amino acids. Germline lookup yields CDR1 MNHEY and CDR2 SMNVEV (reference sequence). The CDR3 bases are TGTGCCAGCACCCGTGGCAGGGCGCTTCCTATAGCGGGACAGCCCCAGCATTTT. The encoded protein is CASTRGRALPIAGQPQHF.

Points on this clone: In the same sample, other DNA sequences code for this CDR3. This sequence joins TRBV5-1 and TRBJ1-5; perhaps TRBD1 as D (6 bases). The CDR3 has 13 residues. V was cut by 0 bases and J by 6 bases, with 7 bases left in between. Germline assignment: CDR1 SGHRS and CDR2 YFSETQ. This chain's CDR3 is CASSLEGGQPQHF. The CDR3 DNA is TGCGCCAGCAGCTTGGAAGGGGGTCAGCCCCAGCATTTT.

The chain is built from TRBV27 and TRBJ2-2, with 7 bases that match TRBD2. The germline V gene encodes CDR1 MNHEY and CDR2 SMNVEV (reference sequence). The CDR3 totals 17 residues. Germline trimming cut 3 bases from V and 2 bases from J; bases unmatched to any gene: 9. CDR3 coding DNA: TGTGCCAGCAGTTTCACGGGAGGATCACTCAACACCGGGGAGCTGTTTTTT. Translated, it gives CASSFTGGSLNTGELFF.